This is a list of T cell receptor beta chains from one sample in a study of T cell clonotyping in hematopoietic cell transplantation. Clones were read by immunoSEQ multiplex PCR, and TCRdb kept only the in-frame ones, dropping some. The sample contains approximately 30,000 clones, roughly 85% of which appear only once. The sequenced sample was peripheral blood mononuclear cells, obtained before stem cell transplant. All receptors derive from a middle-aged man with acute myeloid leukemia. Some clones in this sample may be carry-over from other donors' samples. Each CDR3 is given with its conserved first and last residue. The D gene is left open where the match is weak. The size entry is marked missing in some rows and otherwise reads once, few, many or a size class.

len | abundance | j_gene | v_gene | d_gene | CDR3aa | CDR3nt
15 | few | TRBJ2-2 | TRBV6-5 | TRBD1 | CASSYSGTVTGELFF | TGTGCCAGCAGTTACTCCGGGACAGTCACCGGGGAGCTGTTTTTT
13 | - | TRBJ1-1 | TRBV6-5 | TRBD1 | CASRQGTGAEAFF | TGTGCCAGCAGACAGGGGACCGGCGCTGAAGCTTTCTTT
14 | - | TRBJ1-2 | TRBV4-2 | - | CASSPPNFLRGYTF | TGTGCCAGCAGCCCCCCGAATTTTTTGCGTGGCTACACCTTC
14 | - | TRBJ2-1 | TRBV5-4 | TRBD1 | CASTPRQGTNEQFF | TGTGCCAGCACCCCCCGACAGGGAACCAATGAGCAGTTCTTC
14 | - | TRBJ2-3 | TRBV7-9 | - | CASSLIGGADTQYF | TGTGCCAGCAGCTTAATAGGAGGGGCAGATACGCAGTATTTT
16 | - | TRBJ1-6 | TRBV9 | TRBD1 | CASSGALGQGASPLHF | TGTGCCAGCAGCGGCGCCCTGGGACAGGGGGCTTCACCCCTCCACTTT
16 | - | TRBJ1-1 | TRBV5-1 | - | CASSWGDTNLQSGAFF | TGCGCCAGCAGCTGGGGGGACACAAACTTACAATCGGGAGCTTTCTTT
15 | - | TRBJ2-3 | TRBV27 | - | CASRNQAAGWDTQYF | TGTGCCAGCAGAAACCAGGCGGCAGGTTGGGATACGCAGTATTTT
15 | once | TRBJ2-3 | TRBV7-6 | - | CASSLEGHRTDTQYF | TGTGCCAGCAGCTTAGAAGGGCATAGAACAGATACGCAGTATTTT
15 | - | TRBJ1-5 | TRBV19 | - | CASSTVGPGNQPQHF | TGTGCCAGTAGCACCGTTGGCCCGGGGAATCAGCCCCAGCATTTT
12 | few | TRBJ1-1 | TRBV30 | - | CAWSVSTVTAFF | TGTGCCTGGAGTGTGTCGACAGTGACGGCTTTCTTT
12 | - | TRBJ1-5 | TRBV2 | - | CATRGNGQPQHF | TGTGCCACCCGAGGCAACGGTCAGCCCCAGCATTTT
14 | - | TRBJ2-2 | TRBV10-3 | - | CATSGTPNTGELFF | TGTGCCACCTCCGGGACACCGAACACCGGGGAGCTGTTTTTT
11 | - | TRBJ2-7 | TRBV7-8 | - | CASSLGPEQYF | TGTGCCAGCAGCTTAGGGCCCGAGCAGTACTTC
17 | few | TRBJ2-7 | TRBV10-1 | TRBD1 | CASSDRTGGPSSYEQYF | TGCGCCAGCAGTGATCGGACAGGGGGACCCTCCTCCTACGAGCAGTACTTC
16 | - | TRBJ1-5 | TRBV2 | - | CASSRWGGRSNQPQHF | TGTGCCAGCAGTCGGTGGGGGGGACGTAGCAATCAGCCCCAGCATTTT
14 | - | TRBJ1-3 | TRBV9 | - | CASSPPTNGNTIYF | TGTGCCAGCAGCCCGCCGACAAATGGAAACACCATATATTTT
14 | - | TRBJ1-1 | TRBV7-3 | TRBD1 | CASSSGQGKTEAFF | TGTGCCAGCAGCTCGGGACAGGGGAAGACTGAAGCTTTCTTT
14 | - | TRBJ1-4 | TRBV4-2 | - | CASSQGGWAEKLFF | TGTGCCAGCAGCCAAGGGGGTTGGGCCGAAAAACTGTTTTTT
18 | - | TRBJ2-1 | TRBV9 | TRBD2 | CASSVSVGSGVNWNEQFF | TGTGCCAGCAGCGTATCAGTCGGTAGCGGGGTCAATTGGAATGAGCAGTTCTTC
16 | once | TRBJ1-6 | TRBV2 | TRBD1 | CASIQGRQSYNSPLHF | TGTGCCAGTATACAGGGGAGGCAATCCTATAATTCACCCCTCCACTTT
15 | - | TRBJ2-3 | TRBV14 | TRBD1 | CASSQEIGGADTQYF | TGTGCCAGCAGCCAAGAGATAGGGGGCGCAGATACGCAGTATTTT
14 | - | TRBJ1-3 | TRBV4-1 | TRBD1 | CASSPWPGGYTIYF | TGCGCCAGCAGCCCGTGGCCAGGGGGTTACACCATATATTTT
16 | - | TRBJ2-2 | TRBV9 | TRBD1 | CASSVGTGVLTGELFF | TGTGCCAGCAGCGTAGGGACAGGGGTCCTCACCGGGGAGCTGTTTTTT
16 | - | TRBJ1-4 | TRBV7-9 | - | CASSLRVMDPTAKLFF | TGTGCCAGCAGCCTACGTGTAATGGACCCTACGGCAAAACTGTTTTTT
15 | - | TRBJ2-5 | TRBV9 | - | CASSVASGRAATQYF | TGTGCCAGCAGCGTAGCATCTGGCAGGGCAGCGACCCAGTACTTC
12 | - | TRBJ1-4 | TRBV28 | - | CASSLEGRKLFF | TGTGCCAGCAGTTTAGAAGGGCGAAAACTGTTTTTT
17 | - | TRBJ2-1 | TRBV5-1 | TRBD2 | CASSLGGSGRADNEQFF | TGCGCCAGCAGCTTGGGTGGTAGCGGGAGGGCCGACAATGAGCAGTTCTTC
15 | - | TRBJ2-7 | TRBV6-5 | - | CASSYSPGGSYEQYF | TGTGCCAGCAGTTACTCCCCCGGGGGTTCCTACGAGCAGTACTTC
14 | - | TRBJ1-2 | TRBV19 | TRBD1 | CASSGTVTNYGYTF | TGTGCCAGTAGCGGGACAGTGACTAACTATGGCTACACCTTC
15 | - | TRBJ1-5 | TRBV27 | - | CASSPDIYGNQPQHF | TGTGCCAGCAGTCCCGACATTTACGGCAATCAGCCCCAGCATTTT
16 | few | TRBJ2-2 | TRBV7-2 | - | CASSSSGGLNTGELFF | TGTGCCAGCAGCTCCTCGGGGGGCTTGAACACCGGGGAGCTGTTTTTT
18 | - | TRBJ1-6 | TRBV28 | - | CASSPRYYRSSYNSPLHF | TGTGCCAGCAGTCCAAGGTACTACCGGAGCTCCTATAATTCACCCCTCCACTTT
15 | - | TRBJ1-2 | TRBV30 | - | CAWRQLDNSIYGYTF | TGTGCCTGGAGACAGCTAGATAACTCAATCTATGGCTACACCTTC
18 | - | TRBJ2-7 | TRBV5-7 | TRBD2 | CASSAWGLAGDRSYEQYF | TGTGCCAGCAGTGCCTGGGGGTTAGCGGGAGATAGGTCCTACGAGCAGTACTTC
15 | - | TRBJ1-5 | TRBV6-5 | TRBD1 | CASSPGTASNQPQHF | TGTGCCAGCAGTCCTGGGACAGCGAGCAATCAGCCCCAGCATTTT
15 | - | TRBJ2-7 | TRBV11-3 | - | CASSLGSSGSYEQYF | TGTGCCAGCAGCTTAGGATCCAGCGGGTCCTACGAGCAGTACTTC
17 | - | TRBJ2-5 | TRBV27 | TRBD1 | CASSLLYGQGYQETQYF | TGTGCCAGCAGTTTATTATACGGACAGGGATACCAAGAGACCCAGTACTTC